Described below is a single T cell receptor beta chain sequence and its context. The antigen remains unidentified. The entry originates in a study of T cell repertoires in cytomegalovirus infection. Turning to the study itself: Matching HLA type, along with CMV infection, was indicated by public TCR beta signatures.

The study, taken as a whole, reports: Carriage of CMV together with the relevant HLA was identifiable through cumulative public TCR beta family frequency. Dominating the ex vivo response were TCR beta clonotypes that were CMV-specific and HLA-C-restricted.

TCRdb re-derived calls from the reads in MiXCR, one entry per CDR3 protein. The table includes some 560,000 distinct CDR3 sequences, 35% to 50% detected once. This TCR was recovered from a human donor in good health (CMV status not recorded). Some clones in this sample may be carry-over from other donors' samples. The specimen was cultured PBMCs, collected from culture after CMV antigen stimulation.

In DNA, the CDR3 is TGCAGTGCTAGGGACACCACCTACAATGAGCAGTTCTTC. This encodes CSARDTTYNEQFF. The rearrangement links TRBV20-1 to TRBJ2-1; D is possibly TRBD1 (5 bases). CDR3 length equals 13 residues. Looked up from germline, CDR1 is DFQATT and CDR2 is SNEGSKA (reference sequence). Trimming pared 3 bases from V and 2 bases from J, leaving 8 bases between.